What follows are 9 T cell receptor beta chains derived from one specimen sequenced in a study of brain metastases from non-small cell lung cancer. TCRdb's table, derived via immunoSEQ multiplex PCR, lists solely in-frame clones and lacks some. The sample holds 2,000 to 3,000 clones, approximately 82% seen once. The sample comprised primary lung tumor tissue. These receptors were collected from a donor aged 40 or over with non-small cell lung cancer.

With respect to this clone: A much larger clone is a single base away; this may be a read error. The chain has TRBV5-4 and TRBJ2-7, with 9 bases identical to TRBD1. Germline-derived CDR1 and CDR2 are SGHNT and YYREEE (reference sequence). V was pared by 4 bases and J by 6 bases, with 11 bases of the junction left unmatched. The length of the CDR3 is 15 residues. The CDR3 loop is CASSHGTGLKREQYF. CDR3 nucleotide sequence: TGTGCCAGCAGCCACGGGACAGGGCTAAAGCGCGAGCAGTACTTC. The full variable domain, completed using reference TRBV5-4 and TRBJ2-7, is ETGVTQSPTHLIKTRGQQVTLRCSSQSGHNTVSWYQQALGQGPQFIFQYYREEENGRGNFPPRFSGLQFPNYSSELNVNALELDDSALYLCASSHGTGLKREQYFGPGTRLTVT.

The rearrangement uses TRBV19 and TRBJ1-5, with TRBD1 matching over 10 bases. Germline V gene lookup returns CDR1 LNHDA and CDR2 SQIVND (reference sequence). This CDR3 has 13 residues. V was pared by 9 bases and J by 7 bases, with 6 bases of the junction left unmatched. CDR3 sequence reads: CASGQGDKQPQHF. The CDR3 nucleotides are TGTGCCAGCGGACAGGGGGATAAACAGCCCCAGCATTTT.

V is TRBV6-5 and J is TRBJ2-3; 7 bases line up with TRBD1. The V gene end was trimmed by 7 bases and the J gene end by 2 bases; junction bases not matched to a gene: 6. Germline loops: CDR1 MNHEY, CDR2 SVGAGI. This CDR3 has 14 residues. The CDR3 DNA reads TGTGCCAGCAAGGGGGCCGTTCCCACAGATACGCAGTATTTT. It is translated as CASKGAVPTDTQYF.

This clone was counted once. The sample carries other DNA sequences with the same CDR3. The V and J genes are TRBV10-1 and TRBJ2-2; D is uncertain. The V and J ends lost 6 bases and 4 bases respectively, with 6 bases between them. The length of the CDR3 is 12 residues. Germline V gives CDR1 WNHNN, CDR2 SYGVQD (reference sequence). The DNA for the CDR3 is TGCGCCAGCAGCCTAGGCACCGGGGAGCTGTTTTTT. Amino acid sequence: CASSLGTGELFF.

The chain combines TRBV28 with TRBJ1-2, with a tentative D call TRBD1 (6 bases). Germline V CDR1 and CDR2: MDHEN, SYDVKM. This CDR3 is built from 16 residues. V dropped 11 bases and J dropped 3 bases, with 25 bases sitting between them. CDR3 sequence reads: CAARGMGAELYYGYTF. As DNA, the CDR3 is TGTGCCGCCCGAGGGATGGGGGCCGAGCTCTACTATGGCTACACCTTC.

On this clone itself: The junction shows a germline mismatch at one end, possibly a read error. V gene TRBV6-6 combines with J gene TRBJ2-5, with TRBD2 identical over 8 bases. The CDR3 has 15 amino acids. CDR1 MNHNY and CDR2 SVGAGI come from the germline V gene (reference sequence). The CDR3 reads CASSRGRGVGEIQYF. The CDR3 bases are TGTGCCAGCTCCCGAGGGCGGGGGGTCGGGGAGATCCAGTACTTC.

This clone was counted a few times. This CDR3 reads CASSLDRPLGYGYTF. CDR3 bases: TGCGCCAGCAGCTTGGACAGGCCCCTCGGTTATGGCTACACCTTC. J is TRBJ1-2 and V is TRBV5-1, with D possibly being TRBD1 (5 bases). Germline V gene lookup returns CDR1 SGHRS and CDR2 YFSETQ. The CDR3 extends over 15 amino acids. With 0 bases removed from V and 5 bases from J, the gap between germline ends came to 14 bases.

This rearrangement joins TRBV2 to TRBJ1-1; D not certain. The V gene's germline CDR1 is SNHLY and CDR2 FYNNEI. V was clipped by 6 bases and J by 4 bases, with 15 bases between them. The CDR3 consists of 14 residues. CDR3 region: CASRGLVTATEAFF. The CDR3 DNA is TGTGCCAGCAGGGGCCTGGTTACGGCCACTGAAGCTTTCTTT.

This chain's CDR3 is CASSLGHSNTGELFF. CDR3 bases: TGCGCCAGCAGCTTGGGTCACTCTAACACCGGGGAGCTGTTTTTT. The rearrangement uses TRBV5-1 and TRBJ2-2; D is undetermined. V lost 0 bases, J lost 2 bases, and 8 bases lay in between. CDR3 size: 15 residues. Germline V gives CDR1 SGHRS, CDR2 YFSETQ.